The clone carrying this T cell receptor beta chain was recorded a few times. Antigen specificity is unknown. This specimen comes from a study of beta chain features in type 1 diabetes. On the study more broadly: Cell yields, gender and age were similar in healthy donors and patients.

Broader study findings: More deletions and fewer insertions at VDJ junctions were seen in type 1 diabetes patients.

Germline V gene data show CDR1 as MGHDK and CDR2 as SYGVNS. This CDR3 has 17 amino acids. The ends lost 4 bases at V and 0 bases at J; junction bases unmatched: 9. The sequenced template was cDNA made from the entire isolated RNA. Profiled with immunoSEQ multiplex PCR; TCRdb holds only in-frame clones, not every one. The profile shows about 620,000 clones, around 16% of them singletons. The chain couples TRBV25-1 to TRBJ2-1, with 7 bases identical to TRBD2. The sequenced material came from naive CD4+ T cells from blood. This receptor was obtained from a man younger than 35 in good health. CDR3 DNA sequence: TGTGCCAGCAGTGGACCACTAGCGACAAGCTCCTACAATGAGCAGTTCTTC. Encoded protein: CASSGPLATSSYNEQFF. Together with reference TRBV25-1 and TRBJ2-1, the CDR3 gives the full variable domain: EADIYQTPRYLVIGTGKKITLECSQTMGHDKMYWYQQDPGMELHLIHYSYGVNSTEKGDLSSESTVSRIRTEHFPLTLESARPSHTSQYLCASSGPLATSSYNEQFFGPGTRLTVL.